The entry below gives a single T cell receptor beta chain sequence along with its context. Seattle enrolled patients during active infection and tracked them longitudinally. This specimen comes from a study of blood T cell repertoires in COVID-19. Per the original methods: Amplification of reference gene primers provided the estimated nucleated cell counts. Method: immunoSEQ multiplex PCR; TCRdb's copy keeps in-frame clones and lacks some. That table furnishes V, J and clone size, whereas the DNA furnished D and trimming. In the table there are tens of thousands of clones, just under 90% of which are singletons. The sequenced material came from peripheral blood. The receptor was derived from a woman aged 60-75 years with COVID-19, enrolled during active disease.

CDR3 region: CASSLIQSVEKLFF. The CDR3 DNA reads TGTGCCAGCAGCTTAATCCAGAGCGTTGAAAAACTGTTTTTT. V gene TRBV11-2 combines with J gene TRBJ1-4; D gene ambiguous. Germline V gene data show CDR1 as SGHAT and CDR2 as FQNNGV. The V and J ends lost 2 bases and 7 bases respectively, with 11 bases between them. This CDR3 spans 14 amino acids.